These T cell receptor beta chains were read from a single sample in a study of T cells after yellow fever vaccination. TCRdb reanalysed the 5' RACE reads using MiXCR and keeps one entry per CDR3 protein. Of 400,000 to 450,000 distinct CDR3 sequences listed, about 19% are singletons. Here the sequenced sample was PBMCs, taken before the yellow fever booster vaccination. Every receptor here comes from a man between 18 and 29 years old who received the YFV17D yellow fever vaccine. Both conserved end residues are part of each CDR3. The D gene is left open where the match is weak. Size tells how often a clone was seen (once, few, many) or the class of an expanded clone, and some rows leave it out.

few	TRBJ2-1	TRBV5-1	-	TGCGCCAGCAGCTCTGCCCCAAACACCGTTCGGGGGAATGAGCAGTTCTTC	CASSSAPNTVRGNEQFF
-	TRBJ1-2	TRBV20-1	TRBD1	TGCAGTGCTAGTCCCTACAGGGGGCGGCCCTATGGCTACACCTTC	CSASPYRGRPYGYTF
few	TRBJ2-1	TRBV2	-	TGTGCCAGCAGACTTCCGGCGCGGGGTGAGCAGTTCTTC	CASRLPARGEQFF
-	TRBJ1-1	TRBV6-6	TRBD1	TGTGCCAGCAGTAACAGGGGGAACACTGAAGCTTTCTTT	CASSNRGNTEAFF
few	TRBJ1-2	TRBV7-2	-	TGTGCCAGCAGCCTCCGGCCTGGACCTAACTATGGCTACACCTTC	CASSLRPGPNYGYTF
-	TRBJ1-4	TRBV4-1	TRBD1	TGCGCCAGCAGCCAAGGAAGGGACAGGGAGAAAAAACTGTTTTTT	CASSQGRDREKKLFF
-	TRBJ1-2	TRBV30	TRBD1	TGTGCCTTCAGGGGGAATGGCTACACCTTC	CAFRGNGYTF
few	TRBJ2-5	TRBV7-2	-	TGTGCCAGCAGCTTAGTTGGACCCCGGGGAGAGACCCAGTACTTC	CASSLVGPRGETQYF
-	TRBJ2-3	TRBV24-1	TRBD2	TGTGCCACCAGTGTTACTAGCGGGGGGGCAGATACGCAGTATTTT	CATSVTSGGADTQYF
few	TRBJ1-1	TRBV6-6	-	TGTGCCAGCAGACCGACGGGCGGCGCCACTGAAGCTTTCTTT	CASRPTGGATEAFF
-	TRBJ1-5	TRBV6-2/TRBV6-3	TRBD1	TGTGCCAGCAGAGGTACAGGGGGAGTAGGGCAGCCCCAGCATTTT	CASRGTGGVGQPQHF
few	TRBJ1-2	TRBV15	-	TGTGCCACCAGCAGAGATCCCCCGGACATAGTCTATGGCTACACCTTC	CATSRDPPDIVYGYTF
-	TRBJ2-3	TRBV20-1	-	TGCAGTGCTCCCGAGCCCACAGATACGCAGTATTTT	CSAPEPTDTQYF
-	TRBJ2-7	TRBV25-1	TRBD1	TGTGCCAGCAGTGAACCGGCCCAGGGGGACAACGAGCAGTACTTC	CASSEPAQGDNEQYF
few	TRBJ1-1	TRBV7-9	-	TGTGCCAGCAGCTTGTTACAGTCGAACACTGAAGCTTTCTTT	CASSLLQSNTEAFF
few	TRBJ2-5	TRBV5-1	-	TGCGCCAGCAGCCCAACGGCCCCGGGAGAGACCCAGTACTTC	CASSPTAPGETQYF
-	TRBJ1-2	TRBV12-3/TRBV12-4	-	TGTGCCAGCAGTTTTCGCCGCGAGGGAGGCTACACCTTC	CASSFRREGGYTF
few	TRBJ1-3	TRBV12-3/TRBV12-4	-	TGTGCCAGCAGTTTATTGGGCAATGGAAACACCATATATTTT	CASSLLGNGNTIYF
-	TRBJ2-1	TRBV20-1	TRBD2	TGCAGTGCTGGCTATCAGCGGGGGGGCGAGCAGTTCTTC	CSAGYQRGGEQFF
few	TRBJ1-1	TRBV28	TRBD1	TGTGCCAGCACTTTAACCGGGACAGGGGTCGAAGCTTTCTTT	CASTLTGTGVEAFF